The 7 T cell receptor beta chains reported below all come from one sample, sequenced in a study of T cell responses to AZD1222 COVID-19 vaccine. Assay: immunoSEQ multiplex PCR; the TCRdb copy retains only in-frame clones and omits some. The sample lists tens of thousands of clones, 85% to 95% seen once, with roughly 5.6% in the top ten. Material: peripheral blood, obtained on day 0 of AZD1222 vaccination. The receptors originated from an adult in good health.

This clone was detected a few times. V usage is TRBV6-6 and J usage is TRBJ1-6, with D unclear. V was shortened by 10 bases and J by 3 bases, with 10 bases between the two germline ends. Germline V gene sequence: CDR1 MNHNY, CDR2 SVGAGI (reference sequence). CDR3 length: 13 amino acids. The CDR3 loop reads CATMNNYNSPLHF. The CDR3 coding sequence is TGTGCCACCATGAATAACTATAATTCACCCCTCCACTTT.

This clone was counted a single time. The V and J genes are TRBV28 and TRBJ1-1, with TRBD1 as a possible D gene (6 bases). CDR3 length equals 14 residues. In germline, CDR1 is MDHEN, CDR2 SYDVKM. Trimming pared 7 bases from V and 4 bases from J, leaving 16 bases between. CDR3 loop: CASTLGARATEAFF. The CDR3 DNA reads as TGTGCCAGCACTTTGGGGGCGCGAGCCACTGAAGCTTTCTTT.

The DNA of the CDR3 is TGTGCCAGCAAAACCTTCCGAGGGGGCACTAATGAAAAACTGTTTTTT. Translating gives CASKTFRGGTNEKLFF. The chain uses TRBV5-5 and TRBJ1-4, with 7 bases that match TRBD1. This CDR3 is 16 amino acids long. The germline V gene has CDR1 SGHKS and CDR2 YYEKEE (reference sequence). The junction had 10 bases not matched to a gene; V was cut back by 6 bases and J by 2 bases.

This rearrangement joins TRBV4-1 to TRBJ2-3; 10 positions match TRBD2. After removal of 3 bases from V and 1 base from J, the junction contained 7 bases not matched to a gene. Germline V gene data show CDR1 as MGHRA and CDR2 as YSYEKL. The CDR3 sequence is 17 residues long. CDR3 in amino acids: CASSQGAGGPGTDTQYF. The CDR3 coding sequence is TGCGCCAGCAGCCAGGGAGCGGGGGGGCCAGGCACAGATACGCAGTATTTT.

This clone was observed once. The chain uses TRBV3-1 (or the pseudogene TRBV3-2) and TRBJ2-1; a weak D match, TRBD2 (5 bases). The CDR3 totals 16 residues. Looked up from germline, CDR1 is LGHDT and CDR2 is YNNKEL (reference sequence). Trimming left V 1 base short and J 2 bases short, with 12 bases between. CDR3 protein: CASSQVVAFTYNEQFF. The CDR3 bases are TGTGCCAGCAGCCAAGTTGTAGCGTTTACCTACAATGAGCAGTTCTTC.

The rearrangement uses TRBV7-2 and TRBJ2-2; 9 bases match TRBD1. The CDR3 runs 15 residues. V shed 6 bases, J shed 5 bases, and the junction held 7 bases outside the gene matches. Germline lookup yields CDR1 SGHTA and CDR2 FQGNSA. The CDR3 DNA reads TGTGCCAGCAGTGGGACAGGGTCTGTAACCGGGGAGCTGTTTTTT. Its translation is CASSGTGSVTGELFF.

The chain has TRBV5-5 and TRBJ2-4, with 7 bases that match TRBD1. There are 14 residues in the CDR3. The germline V gene encodes CDR1 SGHKS and CDR2 YYEKEE (reference sequence). Trimming at V came to 4 bases and at J to 5 bases, leaving 6 bases not matched to a gene. The CDR3 region has the DNA TGTGCCAGCAGCCCAACAGGGGCCCAAAACATTCAGTACTTC. Its protein is CASSPTGAQNIQYF.